These T cell receptor beta chains were read from a single sample in a study of blood T cell repertoires in COVID-19. Profiled with immunoSEQ multiplex PCR; TCRdb holds only in-frame clones, not every one. The profile shows almost 200,000 clones, more than 80% of them singletons. The sequenced sample consisted of PBMCs or T cells enriched from blood (not recorded which). The receptor source for this set is a young woman who had recovered from COVID-19. Each CDR3 is given with its conserved first and last residue. The order of the fields is D gene, J gene, clone size, V gene, CDR3 protein, CDR3 DNA. A D gene is named only where the DNA matches it firmly. Not all rows give a size; the values are once, few, many and, for expanded clones, a class.

d_gene: TRBD2
j_gene: TRBJ2-7
abundance: .
v_gene: TRBV27
CDR3aa: CASSNPGGEGRYEQYF
CDR3nt: TGTGCCAGCAGTAACCCTGGGGGGGAAGGACGCTACGAGCAGTACTTC

d_gene: TRBD2
j_gene: TRBJ2-2
abundance: .
v_gene: TRBV6-5
CDR3aa: CASSILAGVSGELFF
CDR3nt: TGTGCCAGCAGTATCCTAGCGGGGGTATCCGGGGAGCTGTTTTTT

d_gene: TRBD1
j_gene: TRBJ1-2
abundance: .
v_gene: TRBV4-2
CDR3aa: CASSPRTGDGYTF
CDR3nt: TGTGCCAGCAGCCCTAGGACAGGGGATGGCTACACCTTC

d_gene: TRBD2
j_gene: TRBJ2-3
abundance: .
v_gene: TRBV4-1
CDR3aa: CASSQELAADTQYF
CDR3nt: TGCGCCAGCAGCCAAGAACTAGCGGCAGATACGCAGTATTTT

d_gene: .
j_gene: TRBJ2-2
abundance: .
v_gene: TRBV4-2
CDR3aa: CASSPFHTGKDTGELFF
CDR3nt: TGTGCCAGCAGCCCGTTCCATACAGGGAAGGACACCGGGGAGCTGTTTTTT

d_gene: .
j_gene: TRBJ2-3
abundance: few
v_gene: TRBV3-1/TRBV3-2
CDR3aa: CASSQSRVTQYF
CDR3nt: TGTGCCAGCAGCCAATCCCGGGTAACGCAGTATTTT

d_gene: TRBD1
j_gene: TRBJ2-2
abundance: .
v_gene: TRBV10-3
CDR3aa: CAISGDRANTGELFF
CDR3nt: TGTGCCATCAGTGGCGACAGGGCCAACACCGGGGAGCTGTTTTTT

d_gene: TRBD1
j_gene: TRBJ2-1
abundance: .
v_gene: TRBV6-5
CDR3aa: CASSPGTELNNEQFF
CDR3nt: TGTGCCAGCAGCCCGGGGACAGAACTTAACAATGAGCAGTTCTTC

d_gene: TRBD1
j_gene: TRBJ1-2
abundance: once
v_gene: TRBV6-5
CDR3aa: CASSPRHRGLNGYTF
CDR3nt: TGTGCCAGCAGTCCGCGACACAGGGGGCTGAATGGCTACACCTTC

d_gene: TRBD1
j_gene: TRBJ1-2
abundance: .
v_gene: TRBV7-9
CDR3aa: CASSPVPGQNYGYTF
CDR3nt: TGTGCCAGCAGCCCCGTCCCGGGACAGAACTATGGCTACACCTTC

d_gene: .
j_gene: TRBJ1-1
abundance: many
v_gene: TRBV19
CDR3aa: CASKRGPNTEAFF
CDR3nt: TGTGCCAGTAAGCGGGGGCCGAACACTGAAGCTTTCTTT

d_gene: .
j_gene: TRBJ2-7
abundance: many
v_gene: TRBV5-1
CDR3aa: CASSLAGGQTYEQYF
CDR3nt: TGCGCCAGCAGCTTGGCGGGGGGCCAGACCTACGAGCAGTACTTC

d_gene: TRBD2
j_gene: TRBJ2-3
abundance: .
v_gene: TRBV5-4
CDR3aa: CASSDQRGAAYSSSTDTQYF
CDR3nt: TGTGCCAGCAGCGACCAGCGGGGGGCCGCTTACTCCTCTAGCACAGATACGCAGTATTTT

d_gene: .
j_gene: TRBJ2-5
abundance: .
v_gene: TRBV3-1/TRBV3-2
CDR3aa: CASSQDGSRETQYF
CDR3nt: TGTGCCAGCAGCCAAGACGGTAGCCGAGAGACCCAGTACTTC

d_gene: TRBD1
j_gene: TRBJ1-2
abundance: .
v_gene: TRBV2
CDR3aa: CASSEAGGYGYTF
CDR3nt: TGTGCCAGCAGTGAGGCAGGGGGCTATGGCTACACCTTC

d_gene: TRBD2
j_gene: TRBJ2-5
abundance: few
v_gene: TRBV6-1
CDR3aa: CASSELSGGKETQYF
CDR3nt: TGTGCCAGCAGTGAACTGAGCGGGGGTAAAGAGACCCAGTACTTC

d_gene: .
j_gene: TRBJ1-1
abundance: .
v_gene: TRBV9
CDR3aa: CASSAQPVGGTEAFF
CDR3nt: TGTGCCAGCAGCGCCCAACCCGTGGGAGGCACTGAAGCTTTCTTT

d_gene: .
j_gene: TRBJ1-1
abundance: .
v_gene: TRBV3-1/TRBV3-2
CDR3aa: CASSQGTTTGAFF
CDR3nt: TGTGCCAGCAGCCAAGGGACTACTACCGGGGCTTTCTTT

d_gene: TRBD1
j_gene: TRBJ2-1
abundance: .
v_gene: TRBV5-1
CDR3aa: CASSLRTGAYNEQFF
CDR3nt: TGCGCCAGCAGCTTGCGGACAGGGGCTTACAATGAGCAGTTCTTC

d_gene: .
j_gene: TRBJ1-4
abundance: .
v_gene: TRBV21-1
CDR3aa: CASSARQGAAEKLFF
CDR3nt: TGTGCCAGCAGCGCACGACAGGGGGCGGCTGAAAAACTGTTTTTT

d_gene: .
j_gene: TRBJ1-5
abundance: .
v_gene: TRBV27
CDR3aa: CASSFPNQPQHF
CDR3nt: TGTGCCAGCAGTTTCCCTAATCAGCCCCAGCATTTT

d_gene: .
j_gene: TRBJ2-1
abundance: .
v_gene: TRBV7-9
CDR3aa: CASSLEVLGDEQFF
CDR3nt: TGTGCCAGCAGCTTAGAGGTGTTAGGAGATGAGCAGTTCTTC

d_gene: TRBD1
j_gene: TRBJ2-3
abundance: .
v_gene: TRBV19
CDR3aa: CASIPGTGLSTDTQYF
CDR3nt: TGTGCCAGTATTCCCGGGACAGGATTAAGCACAGATACGCAGTATTTT

d_gene: TRBD1
j_gene: TRBJ2-3
abundance: .
v_gene: TRBV29-1
CDR3aa: CSVGQPQGGAGPTPTQYF
CDR3nt: TGCAGCGTTGGTCAGCCCCAAGGGGGCGCAGGGCCCACACCAACGCAGTATTTT

d_gene: .
j_gene: TRBJ2-1
abundance: .
v_gene: TRBV7-9
CDR3aa: CASSLSLGGVPNEQFF
CDR3nt: TGTGCCAGCAGCTTAAGTCTAGGGGGGGTCCCCAATGAGCAGTTCTTC

d_gene: .
j_gene: TRBJ1-4
abundance: .
v_gene: TRBV9
CDR3aa: CASSVFADSNEKLFF
CDR3nt: TGTGCCAGCAGCGTATTCGCGGATTCTAATGAAAAACTGTTTTTT